Shown below are 32 T cell receptor beta chains from a single sample sequenced in a study of low-dose radiotherapy and immunotherapy resistance in tumors. Time point of the sample: after trial treatment. Treatment meaning: LDRT plus nivolumab, ipilimumab, low-dose cyclophosphamide and aspirin (RACIN trial). TRAV- and TRBV-specific primers were used for first-strand cDNA, which covered alpha and beta chains. Using a constant-region primer together with a V-primer adapter, TCRs were subjected to around 20 PCR cycles of amplification. TCRdb called the reads again in MiXCR, with one record for every CDR3 protein. The top ten clones hold approximately 4% of a sample with around 100,000 distinct CDR3 sequences, less than 25% of them seen once. This material consisted of PBMCs, taken after low-dose radiotherapy plus immunotherapy. Receptors originate from a male donor with prostate cancer.

CDR3 nucleotide sequence: TGTGCCAGCAGGCCCCAGGGGGAAACCGGGGAGCTGTTTTTT. Translated: CASRPQGETGELFF. V usage is TRBV7-8 and J usage is TRBJ2-2, with 7 bases matching TRBD1. The CDR3 is made up of 14 amino acids. The V gene's germline CDR1 is SGHVS and CDR2 FQNEAQ. J lost 5 bases, V lost 6 bases, and 6 bases had no gene match.

This clonotype was observed at least ten times. The chain employs TRBV12-3 or TRBV12-4 and TRBJ2-5; 8 bases map to TRBD2. Trimming cost V 6 bases and J 3 bases; bases outside gene matches: 9. This CDR3 has 15 residues. Here the CDR3 reads CASRVGGLDEETQYF. The CDR3 DNA reads TGTGCCAGCAGGGTAGGGGGACTAGACGAAGAGACCCAGTACTTC.

Ten or more counts support this clonotype. This rearrangement joins TRBV19 to TRBJ2-5, with D hard to call. Trimming stripped 1 base from V and 7 bases from J, with 4 bases between. The CDR3 is made up of 11 amino acids. The germline V gene has CDR1 LNHDA and CDR2 SQIVND (reference sequence). The CDR3 DNA sequence: TGTGCCAGTAGTATAGCTGGGACCCAGTACTTC. Encoded protein: CASSIAGTQYF.

This clonotype was seen repeatedly, ten times or more. The chain uses TRBV6-2 or TRBV6-3 and TRBJ2-5, with TRBD2 identical over 11 bases. V lost 5 bases and J lost 7; bases outside the gene matches: 12. CDR1 is MNHEY, CDR2 SVGEGT, per germline. The CDR3 spans 16 residues. Written as DNA, the CDR3 is TGTGCCAGCAGTCAACTAGCGGGGGCCTTCCGTTGGACCCAGTACTTC. It encodes CASSQLAGAFRWTQYF.

This clonotype was detected only a few times. The chain employs TRBV2 and TRBJ1-5; D is uncertain. The CDR3 contains 12 residues. CDR1 SNHLY and CDR2 FYNNEI come from the germline V gene. Between the trimmed V and J ends, which lost 3 bases and 6 bases, there was a span of 6 bases. DNA of the CDR3: TGTGCCAGCAGTGACCTATCTCAGCCCCAGCATTTT. This translates into CASSDLSQPQHF.

This clonotype was seen many times. The rearrangement uses TRBV13 and TRBJ1-1; the D gene is possibly TRBD1 (5 bases). Germline-derived CDR1 and CDR2 are PRHDT and FYEKMQ (reference sequence). The CDR3 loop spans 13 amino acids. V lost 5 bases and J lost 5, with 12 bases in between. In DNA, the CDR3 is TGTGCCAGCAGCACAGGATCGAGAACTGAAGCTTTCTTT. Protein sequence: CASSTGSRTEAFF.

This clonotype was recorded at least ten times. The chain joins TRBV27 to TRBJ2-1; 8 nucleotides agree with TRBD1. The CDR3 extends over 14 amino acids. The V segment lost 5 bases and the J segment 3 bases; nucleotides outside the gene matches: 3. Per germline, CDR1 MNHEY and CDR2 SMNVEV (reference sequence). Here the CDR3 DNA reads TGTGCCAGCAGTCCGGACAGGGACTACAATGAGCAGTTCTTC. Protein product: CASSPDRDYNEQFF.

This clonotype was seen at least ten times. The chain has TRBV2 and TRBJ2-3, with 13 bases lining up with TRBD2. This CDR3 spans 15 amino acids. Trimming cost V 8 bases and J 6 bases; bases outside gene matches: 8. Germline CDR1 reads SNHLY; CDR2 reads FYNNEI. The CDR3 here is CASQRGTSGVDTQYF. DNA of the CDR3: TGTGCCAGCCAAAGGGGGACTAGCGGGGTGGATACGCAGTATTTT. Combining the CDR3 with reference TRBV2 and TRBJ2-3 gives the whole variable domain EPEVTQTPSHQVTQMGQEVILRCVPISNHLYFYWYRQILGQKVEFLVSFYNNEISEKSEIFDDQFSVERPDGSNFTLKIRSTKLEDSAMYFCASQRGTSGVDTQYFGPGTRLTVL.

This clonotype was seen many times. The chain combines TRBV5-5 with TRBJ2-2; tentative D call: TRBD1 (5 bases). Germline CDR1 is SGHKS and CDR2 is YYEKEE (reference sequence). The CDR3 contains 18 residues. The V end was cut by 4 bases, the J end by 3 bases, with 22 bases between. The CDR3 here is CASSAQAGRLGDTGELFF. In DNA form, the CDR3 reads TGTGCCAGCAGCGCCCAAGCTGGAAGGTTAGGGGACACCGGGGAGCTGTTTTTT.

This clonotype was found many times. The V call is TRBV7-2, the J call TRBJ1-2; 7 nucleotides align to TRBD1. Germline loops: CDR1 SGHTA, CDR2 FQGNSA. After removal of 3 bases from V and 8 bases from J, the junction contained 9 bases not matched to a gene. The length of the CDR3 is 14 residues. CDR3 DNA: TGTGCCAGCAGCTTCAATACCGGGACAGCCGGCTACACCTTC. This gives the protein CASSFNTGTAGYTF.

This clonotype was observed many times. As DNA, the CDR3 is TGCAGTGCTAGATTCGGACGGATTGAGACCCAGTACTTC. This codes for CSARFGRIETQYF. V is TRBV20-1 and J is TRBJ2-5; no firm D call. V lost 2 bases and J lost 5, with 12 bases in between. CDR1 and CDR2 from the germline V gene are DFQATT and SNEGSKA (reference sequence). The CDR3 has 13 amino acids.

This clonotype was recorded at least ten times. This chain connects TRBV6-5 to TRBJ1-1; D not resolved. The CDR3 sequence is 14 residues long. Trimming stripped 0 bases from V and 2 bases from J, with 7 bases between. Germline V gene lookup returns CDR1 MNHEY and CDR2 SVGAGI. The CDR3 sequence: CASSYSFGNTEAFF. As DNA, the CDR3 is TGTGCCAGCAGTTACTCTTTCGGTAACACTGAAGCTTTCTTT.

Concerning this clonotype: Since the CDR3 does not end with the conserved phenylalanine or tryptophan, this likely comes from a read error. The rearrangement links TRBV5-1 to TRBJ2-2; D tentatively fits TRBD1 or TRBD2 (5 bases each). Germline CDR1 SGHRS, CDR2 YFSETQ. Trimming took off 0 bases at V and 5 bases at J, with 14 bases between the two ends. CDR3 length: 16 residues. CDR3 protein: CASSLARGVGTGELFS. CDR3 in DNA: TGCGCCAGCAGCTTGGCCCGGGGCGTGGGGACCGGGGAGCTGTTTTCT.

This clonotype was seen repeatedly, ten times or more. The rearrangement uses TRBV5-1 and TRBJ2-3, with 9 bases identical to TRBD1. Germline assignment: CDR1 SGHRS and CDR2 YFSETQ. The ends lost 2 bases at V and 4 bases at J; junction bases unmatched: 8. The CDR3 length is 16 residues. The CDR3 protein is CASSFVGQGLSDTQYF. The CDR3 DNA sequence: TGCGCCAGCAGCTTTGTCGGACAGGGGTTGTCAGATACGCAGTATTTT. Supplemented by reference TRBV5-1 and TRBJ2-3, the full variable domain reads KAGVTQTPRYLIKTRGQQVTLSCSPISGHRSVSWYQQTPGQGLQFLFEYFSETQRNKGNFPGRFSGRQFSNSRSEMNVSTLELGDSALYLCASSFVGQGLSDTQYFGPGTRLTVL.

Concerning this clonotype itself: A far larger clone differs by one base, so this is likely a read error. The chain has TRBV4-3 and TRBJ1-2, with 9 bases identical to TRBD1. CDR3 length: 15 residues. CDR1 and CDR2 from the germline V gene are LGHNA and YSLEER. DNA for the CDR3: TGCCCCAGCAGCCAAGGGGACAGGGCAAGATATGGCTACACCTTC. It translates to CPSSQGDRARYGYTF.

The CDR3: CASSLAGTLSSGNTIYF. The CDR3, as DNA: TGCGCCAGCAGCTTGGCCGGGACGCTTAGCTCTGGAAACACCATATATTTT. V is TRBV5-1 and J is TRBJ1-3; TRBD1 might be the D (5 bases). The V gene lost 0 bases and the J gene lost 0 bases, with 13 bases spanning the gap. The CDR3 is 17 residues long. Germline CDR1 and CDR2: SGHRS and YFSETQ.

The chain recombines TRBV6-1 with TRBJ1-5; TRBD1 matches 9 bases. CDR1 is MNHNS and CDR2 is SASEGT in the germline V gene. The V segment lost 5 bases and the J segment 6 bases; nucleotides outside the gene matches: 8. The CDR3 loop spans 15 amino acids. CDR3 bases: TGTGCCAGCAGTTACGGGGACAGGGTGGGTCAGCCCCAGCATTTT. Translating gives CASSYGDRVGQPQHF.

In its sample, this clonotype was seen many times. This chain joins TRBV10-3 and TRBJ2-1; D is unresolved. V lost 5 bases and J 4 bases, leaving 12 bases between the germline ends. CDR3 length: 14 residues. In germline, CDR1 is ENHRY, CDR2 SYGVKD. CDR3 in amino acids: CAISSQDRYNEQFF. The CDR3 DNA sequence: TGTGCCATCAGTTCCCAGGACCGATACAATGAGCAGTTCTTC.

This clonotype was counted ten times or more. The chain couples TRBV20-1 to TRBJ1-4; D unresolved. The V gene lost 7 bases and the J gene lost 0 bases, with 9 bases spanning the gap. Germline CDR1 is DFQATT and CDR2 is SNEGSKA (reference sequence). The CDR3 has 13 residues. The CDR3 DNA follows: TGCAGTGTTAAGGTCCCAACTAATGAAAAACTGTTTTTT. Encoded protein: CSVKVPTNEKLFF.

The sample holds many counts of this clonotype. J is TRBJ2-3 and V is TRBV3-1; TRBD2 aligns across 8 bases. There are 15 residues in the CDR3. V shed 1 base, J shed 2 bases, and the junction held 2 bases outside the gene matches. Germline CDR1 LGHDT, CDR2 YNNKEL (reference sequence). The CDR3 DNA reads as TGTGCCAGCAGCCAAGTGCGGGGGGACACAGATACGCAGTATTTT. Its translation is CASSQVRGDTDTQYF.

This clonotype came up many times. The CDR3: CASSLVGTGLPYEQYF. The CDR3 DNA follows: TGTGCCAGCAGCTTAGTCGGGACCGGGCTTCCCTACGAGCAGTACTTC. The chain is built from TRBV11-2 and TRBJ2-7, with D tentatively TRBD1 or TRBD2 (5 bases each). CDR3 length: 16 residues. Germline values: CDR1 SGHAT, CDR2 FQNNGV. V lost 1 base and J lost 2, with 15 bases in between.

This clonotype was counted a few times. The V gene is TRBV27, the J gene TRBJ1-1; D gene uncertain. The CDR3 loop spans 15 amino acids. Germline lookup yields CDR1 MNHEY and CDR2 SMNVEV (reference sequence). V shed 6 bases and J shed 0 bases, with 14 bases lying between them. The CDR3 region is CASRRRQNMNTEAFF. DNA for the CDR3: TGTGCCAGCAGACGGAGGCAGAACATGAACACTGAAGCTTTCTTT.

This sequence joins TRBV5-1 and TRBJ2-1, with 10 bases fitting TRBD2. The V gene end was trimmed by 1 base and the J gene end by 6 bases; junction bases not matched to a gene: 4. CDR3 size: 15 residues. Germline CDR1 SGHRS, CDR2 YFSETQ. CDR3 residues: CASSLSLAGANEQFF. In DNA, the CDR3 is TGCGCCAGCAGCTTGAGCCTAGCGGGAGCCAATGAGCAGTTCTTC.

The V and J genes are TRBV12-5 and TRBJ2-1, with 8 nucleotides matching TRBD2. The ends lost 4 bases at V and 10 bases at J; junction bases unmatched: 6. CDR3 size: 13 residues. Germline V CDR1 and CDR2: LGHNT, FRNRAP. The DNA of the CDR3 is TGTGCTAGTGGTTGGGCGGGAGGTGGGGAGCAGTTCTTC. Residues: CASGWAGGGEQFF.

The V call is TRBV11-2, the J call TRBJ2-7; D unclear. CDR1 and CDR2 (germline): SGHAT, FQNNGV. The V and J ends lost 5 bases and 6 bases respectively, with 23 bases between them. CDR3 length: 16 amino acids. Written as DNA, the CDR3 is TGTGCCAGCAGCCTAAGGGTATCCCCGGTGGTAGCCGAGCAGTACTTC. Its translation: CASSLRVSPVVAEQYF.

The J gene is TRBJ2-7, the V gene TRBV5-6; 8 nucleotides align to TRBD1. Losses at the gene ends were 1 base for V and 6 bases for J; bases not matched to a gene: 9. This CDR3 has 15 residues. The germline CDR1 and CDR2 sequences are SGHDT and YYEEEE. CDR3 region: CASSLTGQASREQYF. The CDR3 nucleotides read TGTGCCAGCAGCTTGACGGGACAGGCTTCCCGCGAGCAGTACTTC.

Note on this clonotype: A far more abundant clone sits one base away, making this likely a read error. This chain joins TRBV7-8 and TRBJ2-7; 9 bases match TRBD2. The V gene's germline CDR1 is SGHVS and CDR2 FQNEAQ. With 7 bases clipped from V and 7 bases from J, the junction kept 8 bases outside the gene matches. The CDR3 runs 13 residues. CDR3 in DNA: TGTGCCAGCAACCAGCGGGGGGCCAATGAGCAGTACTTC. It codes for CASNQRGANEQYF.

CDR3 sequence (DNA): TGTGCCAGCAGGGATGAAACACGGACAGGAAAAGAGACCCAGTACTTC. The encoded protein is CASRDETRTGKETQYF. V usage is TRBV7-9 and J usage is TRBJ2-5; 7 positions match TRBD1. After removal of 6 bases from V and 3 bases from J, the junction contained 13 bases not matched to a gene. The CDR3 contains 16 residues. Germline CDR1 and CDR2: SEHNR and FQNEAQ (reference sequence).

This clonotype has at least ten counts. The chain couples TRBV7-2 to TRBJ2-1, with D possibly called TRBD1 or TRBD2 (5 bases each). Germline CDR1 SGHTA, CDR2 FQGNSA. Trimming shortened V by 1 base and J by 2 bases, and 9 bases separated the two germline ends. CDR3 length: 15 residues. CDR3 protein: CASSLVVGAYNEQFF. CDR3 in DNA: TGTGCCAGCAGCTTAGTTGTGGGGGCCTACAATGAGCAGTTCTTC. The variable domain in full, completed from reference TRBV7-2 and TRBJ2-1, reads GAGVSQSPSNKVTEKGKDVELRCDPISGHTALYWYRQSLGQGLEFLIYFQGNSAPDKSGLPSDRFSAERTGGSVSTLTIQRTQQEDSAVYLCASSLVVGAYNEQFFGPGTRLTVL.

V usage is TRBV5-1 and J usage is TRBJ2-1; TRBD1 aligns across 8 bases. The V segment lost 4 bases and the J segment 6 bases; nucleotides outside the gene matches: 12. CDR3 length: 16 residues. CDR1 SGHRS and CDR2 YFSETQ come from the germline V gene. The CDR3 nucleotides are TGCGCCAGCAGCCATGCCCGACAGGGGATAGGCAATGAGCAGTTCTTC. Translation: CASSHARQGIGNEQFF.

The chain joins TRBV5-1 to TRBJ2-6; TRBD2 aligns across 8 bases. V shed 8 bases, J shed 10 bases, and the junction held 8 bases outside the gene matches. The germline CDR1 and CDR2 sequences are SGHRS and YFSETQ. The CDR3 runs 13 residues. CDR3 residues: CASRPTGGNVLTF. The CDR3 bases are TGCGCCAGTCGTCCTACGGGAGGGAACGTCCTGACTTTC.

As regards this clonotype: Since a far larger clone is one base different, this is likely a read error. The chain uses TRBV23-1 and TRBJ2-1, with a tentative D call TRBD1 (5 bases). TRBV23-1 is assigned to the ORF class and has an uncertain function. This CDR3 comprises 19 residues. V shed 1 base and J shed 13 bases, with 32 bases lying between them. The CDR3 loop is CASSQFKGAGSELVETQFF. The CDR3 DNA follows: TGCGCCAGCAGTCAATTCAAAGGGGCAGGGTCGGAATTGGTGGAGACCCAGTTCTTC.